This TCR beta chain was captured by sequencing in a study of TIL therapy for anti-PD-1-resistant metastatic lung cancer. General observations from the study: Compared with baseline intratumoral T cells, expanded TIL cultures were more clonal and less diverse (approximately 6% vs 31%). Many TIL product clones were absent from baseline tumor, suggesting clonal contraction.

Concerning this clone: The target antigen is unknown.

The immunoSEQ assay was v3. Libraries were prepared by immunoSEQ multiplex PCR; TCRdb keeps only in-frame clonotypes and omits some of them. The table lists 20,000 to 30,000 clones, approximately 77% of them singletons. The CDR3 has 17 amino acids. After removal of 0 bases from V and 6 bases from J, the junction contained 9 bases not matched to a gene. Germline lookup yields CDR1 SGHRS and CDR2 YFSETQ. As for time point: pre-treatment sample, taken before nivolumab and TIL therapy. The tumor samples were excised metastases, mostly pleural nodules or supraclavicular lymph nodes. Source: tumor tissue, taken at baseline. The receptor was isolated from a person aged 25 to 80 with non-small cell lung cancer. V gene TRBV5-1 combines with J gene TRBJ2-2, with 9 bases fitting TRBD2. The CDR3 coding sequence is TGCGCCAGCAGCTTGGCTAGCGGGATCGGAAGTGCCGGGGAGCTGTTTTTT. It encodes CASSLASGIGSAGELFF.